A single sample gave rise to the 13 T cell receptor beta chains below, sequenced in a study of cytomegalovirus exposure and HLA in healthy donors. The PCR ran on 60 Vbeta and 13 Jbeta primers. Assay used: immunoSEQ multiplex PCR; TCRdb lists only in-frame clones, some missing. The profile covers some 200,000 clones, with roughly 80% appearing a single time and about 3% taken by the ten largest. The sequencing input was PBMCs. The origin of the receptors is a female donor in good health and CMV-seronegative.

This clone was found a few times. The chain couples TRBV7-9 to TRBJ2-7; D might be TRBD2 (6 bases). The V end lost 4 bases, the J end lost 1 base, and 20 bases lay between the germline ends. The germline gives CDR1 SEHNR, CDR2 FQNEAQ (reference sequence). The CDR3 is made up of 17 amino acids. In nucleotides, the CDR3 is TGTGCCAGCAGCTCCATCTTAACGGGGGTTAGTTCCTACGAGCAGTACTTC. This encodes CASSSILTGVSSYEQYF.

V and J are TRBV5-1 and TRBJ1-6; the match to TRBD1 covers 10 bases. V trimming: 3 bases; J trimming: 4 bases; junction bases outside the gene matches: 1. The germline CDR1 and CDR2 sequences are SGHRS and YFSETQ. The CDR3 consists of 15 residues. In nucleotides, the CDR3 is TGCGCCAGCAGCTGGGGACAGGGGTATAATTCACCCCTCCACTTT. As protein: CASSWGQGYNSPLHF.

The J gene is TRBJ1-4, the V gene TRBV7-9; D is perhaps TRBD1 (6 bases). Trimming took off 5 bases at V and 8 bases at J, with 15 bases between the two ends. Germline loops: CDR1 SEHNR, CDR2 FQNEAQ (reference sequence). There are 14 residues in the CDR3. The CDR3 region has the DNA TGTGCCAGCAGCCCCATCCGGGGGGGCGAAAAACTGTTTTTT. Amino acids: CASSPIRGGEKLFF.

This chain connects TRBV5-4 to TRBJ2-7, with TRBD2 matching over 10 bases. V trimming: 3 bases; J trimming: 6 bases; junction bases outside the gene matches: 12. The V gene's germline CDR1 is SGHNT and CDR2 YYREEE (reference sequence). This CDR3 is 16 amino acids long. CDR3 bases: TGTGCCAGCAGCTGGTTAGCGGGGGGACCTTCGGTCGAGCAGTACTTC. Residues: CASSWLAGGPSVEQYF.

The rearrangement joins TRBV7-2 to TRBJ2-7, with D possibly TRBD2 on 5 matching bases. Germline assignment: CDR1 SGHTA and CDR2 FQGNSA. The CDR3 contains 13 residues. Between the trimmed V and J ends, which lost 2 bases and 4 bases, there was a span of 9 bases. DNA for the CDR3: TGTGCCAGCAGCTTAAATTGGGAGTACGAGCAGTACTTC. Translating gives CASSLNWEYEQYF.

The V and J genes are TRBV2 and TRBJ2-5; 10 bases align to TRBD1. The V segment lost 9 bases and the J segment 5 bases; nucleotides outside the gene matches: 9. CDR1 SNHLY and CDR2 FYNNEI come from the germline V gene. The CDR3 covers 14 residues. The CDR3 loop is CASGGTGARETQYF. The DNA for the CDR3 is TGTGCCAGTGGAGGGACAGGGGCGCGGGAGACCCAGTACTTC.

The CDR3 sequence: CASKREAGGLGDEQFF. CDR3 nucleotide sequence: TGTGCCAGCAAGCGGGAAGCGGGGGGGCTTGGCGATGAGCAGTTCTTC. This chain links TRBV2 with TRBJ2-1; 10 bases map to TRBD2. After removal of 7 bases from V and 8 bases from J, the junction contained 14 bases not matched to a gene. The CDR3 is made up of 16 amino acids. Germline V CDR1 and CDR2: SNHLY, FYNNEI.

The chain is built from TRBV6-4 and TRBJ2-1, with 11 bases lining up with TRBD2. From germline, CDR1 is MRHNA and CDR2 SNTAGT. The CDR3 length is 15 residues. J lost 4 bases, V lost 2 bases, and 1 base had no gene match. The CDR3 nucleotides are TGTGCCAGCAGTGACCGACTAGCGGGGTACAATGAGCAGTTCTTC. Protein: CASSDRLAGYNEQFF.

This chain links TRBV29-1 with TRBJ2-1, with a weak D call TRBD2 (6 bases). Trimming left V 6 bases short and J 8 bases short, with 20 bases between. Germline CDR1 is SQVTM and CDR2 is ANQGSEA. The length of the CDR3 is 14 residues. The CDR3 here is CSVLGGKKVDEQFF. The CDR3 DNA reads TGCAGCGTCCTGGGCGGGAAGAAGGTGGATGAGCAGTTCTTC.

The V call is TRBV28, the J call TRBJ2-1; possible D gene TRBD2, 6 bases. V was cut by 6 bases and J by 9 bases, with 12 bases left in between. The CDR3 loop spans 12 amino acids. Germline V gives CDR1 MDHEN, CDR2 SYDVKM. As DNA, the CDR3 is TGTGCCAGCAGGAGTGCCGGGGGTGAGCAGTTCTTC. This encodes CASRSAGGEQFF.

This clone came up once. CDR3 sequence (DNA): TGTGCCAGCTCACCAAAAGGCGGGGGCTATGGCTACACCTTC. Its translation: CASSPKGGGYGYTF. V gene TRBV18 combines with J gene TRBJ1-2; the D gene is possibly TRBD1 (5 bases). This CDR3 comprises 14 residues. The germline V gene encodes CDR1 KGHSH and CDR2 LQKENI. V was cut by 2 bases and J by 4 bases, with 11 bases left in between.

The CDR3 DNA reads as TGTGCCAGTAGTATATGGGGCTATAGCAATCAGCCCCAGCATTTT. Protein: CASSIWGYSNQPQHF. V usage is TRBV19 and J usage is TRBJ1-5, with D tentatively TRBD1 (5 bases). Germline V CDR1 and CDR2: LNHDA, SQIVND (reference sequence). V was cut by 2 bases and J by 0 bases, with 8 bases left in between. The CDR3 contains 15 residues.

This clone was recorded a few times. This sequence joins TRBV10-3 and TRBJ1-4, with 10 bases identical to TRBD1. The germline CDR1 and CDR2 sequences are ENHRY and SYGVKD. The V gene end was trimmed by 0 bases and the J gene end by 8 bases; junction bases not matched to a gene: 12. The CDR3 runs 18 residues. The CDR3 coding sequence is TGTGCCATCAGTGAGTCGACAGGGGGCGCGGGGGGCCCCGAAAAACTGTTTTTT. It is translated as CAISESTGGAGGPEKLFF.